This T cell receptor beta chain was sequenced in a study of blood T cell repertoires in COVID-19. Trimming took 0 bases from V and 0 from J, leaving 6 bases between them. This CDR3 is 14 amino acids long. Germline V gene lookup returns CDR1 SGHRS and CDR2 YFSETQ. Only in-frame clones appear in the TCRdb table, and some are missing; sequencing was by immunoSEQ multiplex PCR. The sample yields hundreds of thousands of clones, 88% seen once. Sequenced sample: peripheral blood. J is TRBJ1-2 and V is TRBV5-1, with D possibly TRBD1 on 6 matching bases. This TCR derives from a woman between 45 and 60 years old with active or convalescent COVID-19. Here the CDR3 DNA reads TGCGCCAGCAGCTTGGGGACAGCTAACTATGGCTACACCTTC. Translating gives CASSLGTANYGYTF.